This entry lists 30 T cell receptor beta chains sequenced from one sample in a study of cytomegalovirus exposure and HLA in healthy donors. The primer mix had 60 Vbeta and 13 Jbeta primers. Only in-frame clones appear in the TCRdb table, and some are missing; sequencing was by immunoSEQ multiplex PCR. Of over 100,000 clones listed, 70% are singletons. Sequencing used PBMCs. The receptors stem from a man aged 30 to 45 in good health and CMV-seropositive.

This chain connects TRBV13 to TRBJ2-3; 8 bases match TRBD1. Germline CDR1 reads PRHDT; CDR2 reads FYEKMQ (reference sequence). The length of the CDR3 is 16 residues. J gave up 3 bases and V 0 bases, and 5 bases lay outside the gene matches. CDR3 in amino acids: CASSLGTGGKTDTQYF. Written as DNA, the CDR3 is TGTGCCAGCAGCTTAGGTACAGGGGGTAAGACAGATACGCAGTATTTT. The entire variable domain, with the rest obtained from reference TRBV13 and TRBJ2-3, is as follows: AAGVIQSPRHLIKEKRETATLKCYPIPRHDTVYWYQQGPGQDPQFLISFYEKMQSDKGSIPDRFSAQQFSDYHSELNMSSLELGDSALYFCASSLGTGGKTDTQYFGPGTRLTVL.

This chain's CDR3 is CASSYNREEGSYGYTF. Written as DNA, the CDR3 is TGTGCCAGCAGTTATAACAGGGAAGAAGGGTCCTATGGCTACACCTTC. The chain joins TRBV28 to TRBJ1-2; maybe TRBD1 (6 bases). Trimming left V 4 bases short and J 4 bases short, with 19 bases between. This CDR3 contains 16 residues. The V gene's germline CDR1 is MDHEN and CDR2 SYDVKM.

This chain connects TRBV30 to TRBJ1-3; D is uncertain. Looked up from germline, CDR1 is GTSNPN and CDR2 is SVGIG (reference sequence). The V end was cut by 7 bases, the J end by 1 base, with 14 bases between. The CDR3 sequence is 14 residues long. For the CDR3, the DNA is TGTGCCTCTCAGGCCGGTTCTTCTGGAAACACCATATATTTT. Protein product: CASQAGSSGNTIYF.

The CDR3 sequence: CASSRPGQRNQPQHF. As DNA, the CDR3 is TGTGCCAGCAGCCGACCGGGACAGCGGAATCAGCCCCAGCATTTT. V usage is TRBV28 and J usage is TRBJ1-5; 7 bases are shared with TRBD1. Germline V gene sequence: CDR1 MDHEN, CDR2 SYDVKM. The CDR3 is 15 residues long. Germline trimming cut 6 bases from V and 4 bases from J; bases unmatched to any gene: 9. Looking up the rest from reference TRBV28 and TRBJ1-5 gives the full variable domain: DVKVTQSSRYLVKRTGEKVFLECVQDMDHENMFWYRQDPGLGLRLIYFSYDVKMKEKGDIPEGYSVSREKKERFSLILESASTNQTSMYLCASSRPGQRNQPQHFGDGTRLSIL.

The chain employs TRBV18 and TRBJ1-6; 8 bases fit TRBD1. CDR3 length equals 17 residues. V gave up 1 base and J gave up 8 bases; unmatched junction bases: 10. In germline, CDR1 is KGHSH, CDR2 LQKENI. The CDR3 bases are TGTGCCAGCTCACCACTGACAGGGGCCGGTTTGGATTCACCCCTCCACTTT. Translated: CASSPLTGAGLDSPLHF. Full variable domain (outside the CDR3, taken from reference TRBV18 and TRBJ1-6): NAGVMQNPRHLVRRRGQEARLRCSPMKGHSHVYWYRQLPEEGLKFMVYLQKENIIDESGMPKERFSAEFPKEGPSILRIQQVVRGDSAAYFCASSPLTGAGLDSPLHFGNGTRLTVT.

This chain links TRBV30 with TRBJ1-1; tentatively, D is TRBD1 (5 bases). The CDR3 extends over 15 amino acids. The germline V gene has CDR1 GTSNPN and CDR2 SVGIG (reference sequence). The V end lost 4 bases, the J end lost 1 base, and 16 bases lay between the germline ends. CDR3 DNA sequence: TGTGCCTGGAACCCCCTCGGGGGTCGGAACACTGAAGCTTTCTTT. Its protein is CAWNPLGGRNTEAFF.

The rearrangement joins TRBV9 to TRBJ2-2, with 8 bases matching TRBD1. CDR3 length: 13 amino acids. The V segment lost 9 bases and the J segment 1 base; nucleotides outside the gene matches: 2. Germline V gene data show CDR1 as SGDLS and CDR2 as YYNGEE. The chain's CDR3 is CATGTGNTGELFF. CDR3 bases: TGTGCCACGGGGACAGGGAACACCGGGGAGCTGTTTTTT.

This chain joins TRBV19 and TRBJ2-1; TRBD2 matches at 11 bases. Germline loops: CDR1 LNHDA, CDR2 SQIVND (reference sequence). After removal of 7 bases from V and 5 bases from J, the junction contained 4 bases not matched to a gene. The CDR3 has 14 amino acids. The CDR3 protein is CASKLAGDHNEQFF. In nucleotides, the CDR3 is TGTGCCAGTAAACTAGCGGGGGATCACAATGAGCAGTTCTTC.

This clone was detected only a few times. The genes are TRBV7-3 and TRBJ1-1, with a possible D match to TRBD1 (6 bases). Germline V CDR1 and CDR2: SGHTA, FQGTGA. The CDR3 contains 14 residues. The V end was cut by 5 bases, the J end by 3 bases, with 13 bases between. CDR3 protein: CASSLRDIDTEAFF. The DNA for the CDR3 is TGTGCCAGCAGCCTAAGGGACATCGACACTGAAGCTTTCTTT.

In this sample, this clone turned up a few times. This sequence joins TRBV19 and TRBJ1-1; 11 bases agree with TRBD1. The trim removed 8 bases at V and 5 bases at J, leaving 7 bases unmatched. This CDR3 spans 14 amino acids. Germline V gene data show CDR1 as LNHDA and CDR2 as SQIVND (reference sequence). The chain's CDR3 is CASDRTGGATEAFF. The CDR3 nucleotides are TGTGCCAGTGATAGGACAGGGGGCGCGACTGAAGCTTTCTTT.

CDR3 loop: CASSQDAGGREKLFF. Written as DNA, the CDR3 is TGCGCCAGCAGCCAAGATGCGGGCGGACGAGAAAAACTGTTTTTT. The chain has TRBV4-1 and TRBJ1-4; no clear D. The CDR3 extends over 15 amino acids. Germline V gene sequence: CDR1 MGHRA, CDR2 YSYEKL. The germline V and J ends were trimmed by 0 bases and 8 bases, with 13 bases remaining between them.

The rearrangement joins TRBV7-9 to TRBJ2-3; a weak D match, TRBD2 (5 bases). Germline-derived CDR1 and CDR2 are SEHNR and FQNEAQ (reference sequence). There are 14 residues in the CDR3. V was shortened by 3 bases and J by 3 bases, with 10 bases between the two germline ends. CDR3 coding DNA: TGTGCCAGCAGCTTTGAGGGCACGACAGATACGCAGTATTTT. The encoded protein is CASSFEGTTDTQYF.

The chain links TRBV7-2 to TRBJ1-2; 7 bases line up with TRBD1. Trimming at V came to 5 bases and at J to 7 bases, leaving 7 bases not matched to a gene. CDR1 is SGHTA and CDR2 is FQGNSA in the germline V gene. The CDR3 extends over 13 amino acids. Here the CDR3 DNA reads TGTGCCAGCAGCACAGGGGAAGGTAGTGGCTACACCTTC. This codes for CASSTGEGSGYTF.

The chain combines TRBV7-8 with TRBJ2-3, with 7 bases matching TRBD1. The CDR3 has 13 amino acids. Trimming took 5 bases from V and 10 from J; bases not matched to a gene: 9. In germline, CDR1 is SGHVS, CDR2 FQNEAQ. This CDR3 is CASSPGQEVSQYF. The CDR3, as DNA: TGTGCCAGCAGCCCAGGACAGGAGGTATCGCAGTATTTT. The full variable domain, completed using reference TRBV7-8 and TRBJ2-3, is GAGVSQSPRYKVAKRGQDVALRCDPISGHVSLFWYQQALGQGPEFLTYFQNEAQLDKSGLPSDRFFAERPEGSVSTLKIQRTQQEDSAVYLCASSPGQEVSQYFGPGTRLTVL.

With respect to this clone: At the DNA level, this CDR3 is encoded by other sequences in the same sample as well. The gene calls are TRBV19 and TRBJ1-1, with D possibly TRBD1 on 6 matching bases. CDR3 length: 14 residues. V lost 7 bases, J lost 1 base, and 13 bases lay in between. The germline V gene encodes CDR1 LNHDA and CDR2 SQIVND (reference sequence). The CDR3 sequence is CASNRGQPNTEAFF. CDR3 nucleotide sequence: TGTGCCAGTAACCGCGGACAGCCGAACACTGAAGCTTTCTTT.

The chain carries TRBV7-8 and TRBJ2-5, with 10 bases matching TRBD2. The junction had 2 bases not matched to a gene; V was cut back by 7 bases and J by 3 bases. The germline CDR1 and CDR2 sequences are SGHVS and FQNEAQ. This CDR3 contains 13 residues. The CDR3 here is CASTLAGEETQYF. The CDR3 bases are TGTGCCAGCACTCTAGCGGGGGAAGAGACCCAGTACTTC.

The V gene is TRBV7-8, the J gene TRBJ1-6; D is unresolved. The germline V gene encodes CDR1 SGHVS and CDR2 FQNEAQ. CDR3 length: 12 residues. With 3 bases removed from V and 8 bases from J, the gap between germline ends came to 5 bases. The CDR3 reads CASSFPDSPLHF. CDR3 nucleotides: TGTGCCAGCAGCTTCCCCGATTCACCCCTCCACTTT. The full variable domain, in which reference TRBV7-8 and TRBJ1-6 provide the parts outside the CDR3, is GAGVSQSPRYKVAKRGQDVALRCDPISGHVSLFWYQQALGQGPEFLTYFQNEAQLDKSGLPSDRFFAERPEGSVSTLKIQRTQQEDSAVYLCASSFPDSPLHFGNGTRLTVT.

This chain links TRBV6-1 with TRBJ2-1, with TRBD2 identical over 8 bases. The CDR3 totals 15 residues. The germline V gene has CDR1 MNHNS and CDR2 SASEGT. The V segment lost 0 bases and the J segment 3 bases; nucleotides outside the gene matches: 1. CDR3: CASSEASGSYNEQFF. The CDR3 DNA reads as TGTGCCAGCAGTGAAGCAAGCGGGAGCTACAATGAGCAGTTCTTC.

V is TRBV9 and J is TRBJ2-3, with 7 bases fitting TRBD2. The germline V gene encodes CDR1 SGDLS and CDR2 YYNGEE. The CDR3 has 15 residues. V dropped 0 bases and J dropped 2; count of bases not matched to a gene: 3. CDR3 sequence reads: CASSVGAGDTDTQYF. The CDR3 DNA is TGTGCCAGCAGCGTAGGGGCGGGGGACACAGATACGCAGTATTTT.

V is TRBV29-1 and J is TRBJ1-2; a possible D gene is TRBD1 (5 bases). This CDR3 is built from 13 residues. Germline V CDR1 and CDR2: SQVTM, ANQGSEA. Trimming left V 7 bases short and J 3 bases short, with 15 bases between. The CDR3 bases are TGCAGCGCCTTGGAAGGGGAACACTATGGCTACACCTTC. It is translated as CSALEGEHYGYTF.

The rearrangement uses TRBV7-2 and TRBJ2-5; 9 bases map to TRBD1. Germline loops: CDR1 SGHTA, CDR2 FQGNSA. The CDR3 consists of 12 residues. The trim removed 5 bases at V and 9 bases at J, leaving 4 bases unmatched. CDR3 region: CASSVGTGPQYF. CDR3 coding DNA: TGTGCCAGCAGCGTTGGGACAGGGCCCCAGTACTTC.

The rearrangement joins TRBV5-6 to TRBJ1-3; a possible D gene is TRBD1 (5 bases). Trimming removed 4 bases at V and 0 bases at J, with 17 bases between. Looked up from germline, CDR1 is SGHDT and CDR2 is YYEEEE. The CDR3 extends over 17 amino acids. This CDR3 reads CASSRGRTPNSGNTIYF. The CDR3 coding sequence is TGTGCCAGCAGCCGAGGTAGGACACCGAACTCTGGAAACACCATATATTTT. The whole variable domain, remainder taken from reference TRBV5-6 and TRBJ1-3, is DAGVTQSPTHLIKTRGQQVTLRCSPKSGHDTVSWYQQALGQGPQFIFQYYEEEERQRGNFPDRFSGHQFPNYSSELNVNALLLGDSALYLCASSRGRTPNSGNTIYFGEGSWLTVV.

This clone was seen a single time. The chain uses TRBV7-6 and TRBJ1-1; 8 bases align to TRBD1. CDR1 is SGHVS and CDR2 is FNYEAQ in the germline V gene. The CDR3 contains 14 residues. Trimming at V came to 5 bases and at J to 6 bases, leaving 8 bases not matched to a gene. CDR3 residues: CASSLWTGRPEAFF. The CDR3 nucleotides read TGTGCCAGCAGCCTGTGGACAGGGAGGCCTGAAGCTTTCTTT.

The genes are TRBV28 and TRBJ2-7; TRBD2 matches at 15 bases. Trimming removed 5 bases from V and 6 bases from J; junction bases left unmatched: 5. Germline lookup yields CDR1 MDHEN and CDR2 SYDVKM. The length of the CDR3 is 15 residues. CDR3 in DNA: TGTGCCAGCAGTCGGGGACTAGCGGGAGGTGGCGAGCAGTACGTC. Encoded protein: CASSRGLAGGGEQYV.

The DNA for the CDR3 is TGTGCCAGCAGCCAAGACAGGCGATATACCGAGCAGTACTTC. Translation gives CASSQDRRYTEQYF. The rearrangement uses TRBV14 and TRBJ2-7, with D hard to call. Trimming cost V 0 bases and J 6 bases, with 12 bases left between them. The CDR3 covers 14 residues. The V gene's germline CDR1 is SGHDN and CDR2 FVKESK.

This sequence joins TRBV6-5 and TRBJ2-3, with 9 bases that match TRBD2. V shed 2 bases, J shed 2 bases, and the junction held 2 bases outside the gene matches. This CDR3 comprises 15 residues. From germline, CDR1 is MNHEY and CDR2 SVGAGI. The CDR3 is CASSYGGRATDTQYF. The CDR3 coding sequence is TGTGCCAGCAGTTACGGCGGGAGGGCCACAGATACGCAGTATTTT.

This clone was counted between two and nine times. The chain uses TRBV5-1 and TRBJ2-3, with a possible D match to TRBD2 (5 bases). The CDR3 is 17 amino acids. The germline V and J ends were trimmed by 6 bases and 4 bases, with 24 bases remaining between them. Germline CDR1 and CDR2: SGHRS and YFSETQ. CDR3 protein: CASTLNGASFLSDTQYF. CDR3 DNA: TGCGCCAGCACCTTAAACGGAGCTAGCTTCTTGTCAGATACGCAGTATTTT.

This chain joins TRBV19 and TRBJ1-4; D remains unclear. The CDR3 has 21 residues. Germline CDR1 LNHDA, CDR2 SQIVND (reference sequence). Trimming stripped 5 bases from V and 12 bases from J, with 40 bases between. The CDR3 sequence: CASSLYLLAGIPLGMKRELFF. DNA of the CDR3: TGTGCCAGTAGTCTGTACCTGCTTGCGGGGATACCCCTAGGAATGAAAAGGGAACTGTTTTTT.

The chain has TRBV7-2 and TRBJ2-3; TRBD2 is a possible D gene (5 bases). V shed 3 bases and J shed 0 bases, with 10 bases lying between them. There are 15 residues in the CDR3. Germline V CDR1 and CDR2: SGHTA, FQGNSA. CDR3 nucleotides: TGTGCCAGCAGCTTCCAAGGGAGAAGCACAGATACGCAGTATTTT. This gives the protein CASSFQGRSTDTQYF.

V is TRBV27 and J is TRBJ2-7; 14 bases line up with TRBD2. CDR1 and CDR2 (germline): MNHEY, SMNVEV (reference sequence). This CDR3 contains 15 residues. V shed 5 bases and J 4 bases; nucleotides not matched to a gene: 4. The chain's CDR3 is CASSPGLAGVYEQYV. CDR3 DNA sequence: TGTGCCAGCAGTCCGGGACTAGCGGGAGTTTACGAGCAGTACGTC.